Listed here are 6 T cell receptor beta chains from one sample, sequenced in a study of OX40 agonist ivuxolimab in advanced cancers. Sequenced by immunoSEQ multiplex PCR; TCRdb stores in-frame clones only, minus some. This sample has tens of thousands of clones, with about 86% found just once. Sequencing used CD4+ or CD8+ T cells sorted from blood, obtained in a trial of the OX40 agonist ivuxolimab. The receptors were sampled from an adult with an advanced solid tumor such as melanoma, head and neck, liver or kidney cancer.

The chain couples TRBV4-3 to TRBJ2-1; tentatively, D is TRBD2 (5 bases). V lost 0 bases, J lost 5 bases, and 11 bases lay in between. From germline, CDR1 is LGHNA and CDR2 YSLEER. CDR3 size: 15 residues. The DNA for the CDR3 is TGCGCCAGCAGCCAAGAGCGCTGGGGAGACAATGAGCAGTTCTTC. This translates into CASSQERWGDNEQFF.

The rearrangement joins TRBV6-1 to TRBJ2-7; D unclear. CDR3 length: 13 residues. In germline, CDR1 is MNHNS, CDR2 SASEGT. V lost 7 bases and J lost 3, with 13 bases in between. CDR3 sequence: CASITQINYEQYF. CDR3 nucleotides: TGTGCCAGCATTACGCAAATTAACTACGAGCAGTACTTC.

In its sample, this clone was seen once. The chain recombines TRBV28 with TRBJ2-7; possible D gene TRBD2, 5 bases. Germline V CDR1 and CDR2: MDHEN, SYDVKM. Trimming pared 5 bases from V and 11 bases from J, leaving 13 bases between. The CDR3 length is 11 residues. This chain's CDR3 is CASSPKRVEYF. The CDR3 nucleotides are TGTGCCAGCAGTCCTAAGAGGGTTGAGTACTTC.

The genes are TRBV21-1 and TRBJ2-7; TRBD1 was called by the table and not checked on the DNA. TRBV21-1 is flagged as a pseudogene. The CDR3 extends over 14 amino acids. CDR3 sequence: CASSGRDRGTYRYF. CDR3 bases: TGTGCCAGCAGCGGCCGGGACAGGGGGACTTATCGGTACTTC.

The genes are TRBV15 and TRBJ2-6, with D hard to call. The germline V gene has CDR1 LNHNV and CDR2 YYDKDF (reference sequence). CDR3 length equals 16 residues. The V end lost 0 bases, the J end lost 4 bases, and 10 bases lay between the germline ends. CDR3 protein: CATSRDRNRGANVLTF. As DNA, the CDR3 is TGTGCCACCAGCAGAGATCGCAATAGAGGGGCCAACGTCCTGACTTTC.

This clone was detected only a few times. This chain connects TRBV5-6 to TRBJ1-1; the D gene is possibly TRBD1 (5 bases). Germline lookup yields CDR1 SGHDT and CDR2 YYEEEE. V was cut by 1 base and J by 7 bases, with 11 bases left in between. The CDR3 length is 13 residues. CDR3 nucleotides: TGTGCCAGCAGCTTGAGCAGGGCCGTTGAAGCTTTCTTT. It translates to CASSLSRAVEAFF.